A selection of T cell receptor beta chains follows, all from one sample in a study of OX40 agonist ivuxolimab in advanced cancers. This table comes from immunoSEQ multiplex PCR, and its TCRdb copy is limited to in-frame clones, with some not included. Of tens of thousands of clones in the sample, over 80% were seen once. The sequencing used CD4+ or CD8+ T cells sorted from blood, collected in a trial of the OX40 agonist ivuxolimab. The receptors derive from an adult with an advanced solid tumor such as melanoma, head and neck, liver or kidney cancer. CDR3s include the opening cysteine and the closing phenylalanine or tryptophan. Each record gives: clone size, J gene, V gene, D gene, CDR3 DNA, CDR3 protein. D genes are given only for firm matches. For some rows the clone size is stated as once, few or many, or as a class when expanded; others skip it.

. TRBJ1-6 TRBV19 . TGTGCCACATCGGACTATAATTCACCCCTCCACTTT CATSDYNSPLHF
. TRBJ2-3 TRBV11-2 TRBD2 TGTGCCAGCAGCTTGACGGGAGGGGTGAGAACAGATACGCAGTATTTT CASSLTGGVRTDTQYF
few TRBJ2-7 TRBV6-5 TRBD1 TGTGCCAGCAGCAACAGGGGGCAGGACGAGCAGTACTTC CASSNRGQDEQYF
. TRBJ1-2 TRBV6-1 . TGTGCCAGCACCCCCCGGGGGGGATCCTATGGCTACACCTTC CASTPRGGSYGYTF
. TRBJ1-5 TRBV6-5 . TGTGCCAGCAGTTACGGGAGGGATCAGCCCCAGCATTTT CASSYGRDQPQHF
. TRBJ1-2 TRBV5-5 . TGTGCCAGCACCTCCGGGGCAGCCTATGGCTACACCTTC CASTSGAAYGYTF
. TRBJ2-3 TRBV7-8 . TGTGCCAGCAGCTCGGGCCTAGGCACAGATACGCAGTATTTT CASSSGLGTDTQYF
. TRBJ1-1 TRBV18 . TGTGCCAGCTCACTGGGGGCCGCTAACACTGAAGCTTTCTTT CASSLGAANTEAFF
once TRBJ2-5 TRBV5-1 TRBD2 TGCGCCAGCAGCTTTTCGGCGGGAGGGGGGAGCCCACAAGAGACCCAGTACTTC CASSFSAGGGSPQETQYF
. TRBJ2-7 TRBV10-3 . TGTGCCATCAGTGAGTCGGGCGGGGCCTACGATCAGTACTTC CAISESGGAYDQYF
once TRBJ2-2 TRBV30 TRBD1 TGTGCCTGGAGGGGACAGGGAAACACCGGGGAGCTGTTTTTT CAWRGQGNTGELFF
once TRBJ2-3 TRBV7-2 TRBD2 TGTGCCAGCAGCTTATTCGGCCCTAGCGGGGGGAGCTTCAATACGCAGTATTTT CASSLFGPSGGSFNTQYF
. TRBJ2-7 TRBV14 . TGTGCCAGCAGCCACCCCGGGGTTGGGGGGCAGTACTTC CASSHPGVGGQYF
. TRBJ2-3 TRBV4-1 TRBD1 TGCGCCAGCAGCCCCCGACAGGGGGCTGGAGATACGCAGTATTTT CASSPRQGAGDTQYF
. TRBJ1-1 TRBV19 . TGTGCCAGTAGTAAGGAGGGCGGTTGGACTGAAGCTTTCTTT CASSKEGGWTEAFF
. TRBJ2-7 TRBV5-1 . TGCGCCAGCAGCTTGACACCCAGCTCCTACGAGCAGTACTTC CASSLTPSSYEQYF
. TRBJ2-3 TRBV11-2 . TGTGCCAGCAGCTTAGATACCGGGACACACCGGGGAGATACGCAGTATTTT CASSLDTGTHRGDTQYF
. TRBJ2-2 TRBV5-1 TRBD2 TGCGCCAGCAGCTATAGGACTAGCGGGCGAGACACCGGGGAGCTGTTTTTT CASSYRTSGRDTGELFF
. TRBJ2-1 TRBV19 TRBD1 TGTGCCAGTAGCCGGGACAGGGGGGTTGTAGGGCAGTTCTTC CASSRDRGVVGQFF
. TRBJ1-5 TRBV7-5 . TGTGCCAGAAGCCCGTGGACGGAGGACGATCAGCCCCAGCATTTT CARSPWTEDDQPQHF
. TRBJ2-5 TRBV29-1 TRBD2 TGCAGCGTTGTGGGGGTAGCGGGACAAGAGACCCAGTACTTC CSVVGVAGQETQYF
. TRBJ2-1 TRBV5-6 . TGTGCCAGCAGCTTGGTAAAGGGTTATGACAATGAGCAGTTCTTC CASSLVKGYDNEQFF
. TRBJ1-6 TRBV6-6 TRBD1 TGTGCCAGCAGTTACTCTCGACAGGGCTATAATTCACCCCTCCACTTT CASSYSRQGYNSPLHF
. TRBJ2-6 TRBV27 . TGTGCCAGCAACGTCAACTCTGGGGCCAACGTCCTGACTTTC CASNVNSGANVLTF
. TRBJ1-5 TRBV19 . TGTGCCAGTAGCGGGATGTCACCAGGCAATCAGCCCCAGCATTTT CASSGMSPGNQPQHF
. TRBJ1-2 TRBV5-4 TRBD1 TGTGCCAGCAGCGAGGACAGGGGGCAATATGGCTACACCTTC CASSEDRGQYGYTF
. TRBJ1-6 TRBV5-8 . TGTGCCAGCAGCCCCCTTCGCGGCAGAAAGAATTCACCCCTCCACTTT CASSPLRGRKNSPLHF
. TRBJ1-4 TRBV5-1 TRBD1 TGCGCCAGCAGCGGAACAGGGGTTGCTAATGAAAAACTGTTTTTT CASSGTGVANEKLFF
. TRBJ2-3 TRBV5-1 . TGCGCCAGCAGCTTGCGATCTAGCCCAGATACGCAGTATTTT CASSLRSSPDTQYF
. TRBJ2-2 TRBV10-3 TRBD2 TGTGCCATCAGTGAGGGTTTAGCGGGAGGGAGTAACACCGGGGAGCTGTTTTTT CAISEGLAGGSNTGELFF